Included here is one T cell receptor (beta chain) sequence, with context. Its antigen is unidentified. Trimming took off 5 bases at V and 2 bases at J, with 16 bases between the two ends. The CDR3 is 15 residues long. The germline CDR1 and CDR2 sequences are LNHDA and SQIVND (reference sequence). In the source study's methods: ImmunoSEQ only sent back junction sequences with no quality scores, so filtering was done differently. Libraries were prepared by immunoSEQ multiplex PCR; TCRdb keeps only in-frame clonotypes and omits some of them. V, J and clone size are those of that table, while D and trimming were read from the DNA. The sample yields 2 million to 2.5 million clones, over 90% seen once. The sample is drawn from a study of shared clonotypes between healthy human individuals. About the study: The study used three CD4 naive, three CD4 memory, two CD8 naive and one CD8 memory plate per donor. Notes on the study in general: Enrolling few donors narrowed the genetic and exposure-history diversity that was represented.

The receptor's source is a man between 18 and 29 years old in good health. Some clones in this sample may be carry-over from other donors' samples. Sequenced input: naive CD4+ T cells from PBMCs. The subset denotes: CD45RA+ positively selected. The chain combines TRBV19 with TRBJ2-7; maybe TRBD2 (6 bases). CDR3 loop: CASSASPGVTYEQYF. The CDR3 DNA reads TGTGCCAGTAGTGCCTCCCCGGGAGTAACCTACGAGCAGTACTTC.